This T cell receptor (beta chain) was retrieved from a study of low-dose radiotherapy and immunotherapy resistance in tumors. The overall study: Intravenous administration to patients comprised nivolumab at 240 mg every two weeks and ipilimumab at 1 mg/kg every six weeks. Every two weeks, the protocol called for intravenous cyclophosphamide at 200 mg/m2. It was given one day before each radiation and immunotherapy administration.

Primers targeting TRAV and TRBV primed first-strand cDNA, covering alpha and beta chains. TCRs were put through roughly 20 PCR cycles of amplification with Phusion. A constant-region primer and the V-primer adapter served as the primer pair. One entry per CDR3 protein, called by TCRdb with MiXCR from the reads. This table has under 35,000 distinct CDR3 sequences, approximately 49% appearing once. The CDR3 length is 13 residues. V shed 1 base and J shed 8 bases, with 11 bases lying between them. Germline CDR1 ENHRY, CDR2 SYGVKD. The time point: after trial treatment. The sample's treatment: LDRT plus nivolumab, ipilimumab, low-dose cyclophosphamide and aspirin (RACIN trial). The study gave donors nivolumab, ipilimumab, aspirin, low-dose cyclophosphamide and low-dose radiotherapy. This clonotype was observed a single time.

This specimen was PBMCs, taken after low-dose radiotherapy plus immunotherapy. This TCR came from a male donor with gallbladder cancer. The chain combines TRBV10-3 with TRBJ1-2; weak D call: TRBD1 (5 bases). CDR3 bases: TGTGCCATCAGTGAGTTTCGACAGATGGGCTACACCTTC. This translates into CAISEFRQMGYTF.